Listed below are T cell receptor beta chains from one sample, sequenced in a study of identical twins. One entry per CDR3 protein results from TCRdb running MiXCR on the 5' RACE reads. This table holds some 500,000 distinct CDR3 sequences, around an eighth found once. In addition, the sample was reused for a study of yellow fever vaccine responses in identical twins.

Material for sequencing was CD4+ T cells sorted from blood. The receptors stem from a woman between 18 and 29 years old in good health. Both conserved end residues are part of each CDR3. Fields, in order: D gene, clone size, J gene, V gene, CDR3 DNA, CDR3 protein. The D gene is left open where the match is weak. Some rows mark clone size as missing; the rest say once, few, many or name a class of expanded clone.

>.|few|TRBJ2-4|TRBV11-2
TGTGCCAGCAGCTTAGGGGTAAAGGAGGGGGCCAAAAACATTCAGTACTTC
CASSLGVKEGAKNIQYF
>.|many|TRBJ2-3|TRBV24-1
TGTGCCACCAGTGATTTCGCCGACGGAGGGGGCACAGATACGCAGTATTTT
CATSDFADGGGTDTQYF
>.|few|TRBJ1-1|TRBV5-1
TGCGCCAGCAGCTTGGACAGCCCCCACACTGAAGCTTTCTTT
CASSLDSPHTEAFF
>.|many|TRBJ2-2|TRBV12-3/TRBV12-4
TGTGCCAGCAGTTCCTCCCCCGGGGAGCTGTTTTTT
CASSSSPGELFF
>TRBD2|few|TRBJ2-5|TRBV7-2
TGTGCCAGCGCCGAAGGTGGTAGCGGGAGGGCCTTGGAGACCCAGTACTTC
CASAEGGSGRALETQYF
>.|.|TRBJ1-1|TRBV28
TGTGCCAGCAGCTCAGGACCCCTGGGAGCTTTCTTT
CASSSGPLGAFF
>TRBD1|.|TRBJ1-2|TRBV6-2/TRBV6-3
TGTGCCAGCGGGGACAGGGTTTTTGGCCTGTACACCTTC
CASGDRVFGLYTF
>TRBD2|.|TRBJ2-1|TRBV28
TGTGCCAGCAGTCCGGGGGGGCCTTACCATGAGCAGTTCTTC
CASSPGGPYHEQFF
>.|.|TRBJ2-3|TRBV18
TGTGCCAGCTCGAACAGGGAGGGGTCAGATACGCAGTATTTT
CASSNREGSDTQYF
>.|many|TRBJ1-4|TRBV20-1
TGCAGTGCTAGACGGACGGGGAATGAAAAACTGTTTTTT
CSARRTGNEKLFF
>.|.|TRBJ1-5|TRBV5-1
TGCGCCAGCCGCTTTGAGGGGAGTCAGCCCCAGCATTTT
CASRFEGSQPQHF
>.|.|TRBJ1-1|TRBV5-1
TGCGCCAGCAGCTCGGGCCCTGGGAACACTGAAGCTTTCTTT
CASSSGPGNTEAFF
>TRBD2|.|TRBJ2-7|TRBV12-3/TRBV12-4
TGTGCCAGCAGTTTACGAGCGGGGGCGGAGCAGTACTTC
CASSLRAGAEQYF
>.|.|TRBJ2-5|TRBV7-8
TGTGCCAGCAGGCTGGGCTGGGGTTTAGTGACCCAGTACTTC
CASRLGWGLVTQYF
>.|.|TRBJ2-3|TRBV5-4
TGTGCCAGCAGCTGGGGACCATCTGATCTGGATACGCAGTATTTT
CASSWGPSDLDTQYF
>.|many|TRBJ2-3|TRBV5-1
TGCGCCAGCAGCTTGGAAACAGGATATCCTACAGATACGCAGTATTTT
CASSLETGYPTDTQYF